The 30 T cell receptor beta chains reported below all come from one sample, sequenced in a study of shared clonotypes between healthy human individuals. TCRdb's copy holds only in-frame clones and misses some; the assay was immunoSEQ multiplex PCR. The sample has 2 million to 2.5 million clones; about 92% are singletons. The sequencing sample was made of naive CD4+ T cells from PBMCs. Subset noted: CD45RA+ positively selected. The receptors shown here come from a man between 18 and 29 years old in good health. Some clones in this sample may be carry-over from other donors' samples.

The chain links TRBV6-5 to TRBJ2-2, with a possible D match to TRBD2 (6 bases). This CDR3 is built from 13 residues. V gave up 8 bases and J gave up 8 bases, with 15 bases separating them. Germline V gene lookup returns CDR1 MNHEY and CDR2 SVGAGI. The CDR3 region is CASHRAAGGELFF. The CDR3 DNA reads as TGTGCCAGCCACCGGGCCGCGGGAGGGGAGCTGTTTTTT.

The CDR3 coding sequence is TGTGCCAGCAGTTTCCGACTAGCGGGAGGGCCTGTCGAGCAGTACTTC. Its translation is CASSFRLAGGPVEQYF. V and J are TRBV28 and TRBJ2-7, with 14 bases that match TRBD2. This CDR3 is built from 16 residues. Germline V gene lookup returns CDR1 MDHEN and CDR2 SYDVKM. The ends lost 3 bases at V and 6 bases at J; junction bases unmatched: 7.

V is TRBV5-1 and J is TRBJ2-7; no clear D. Germline V CDR1 and CDR2: SGHRS, YFSETQ. This CDR3 spans 13 amino acids. Trimming cost V 5 bases and J 3 bases, with 12 bases left between them. The CDR3 DNA reads as TGCGCCAGCAGTCCTCGACCCGACTACGAGCAGTACTTC. Translating gives CASSPRPDYEQYF.

The CDR3 spells CASSLGRLAGGPAYF. The CDR3, as DNA: TGTGCCAGCAGCTTAGGGCGACTAGCGGGAGGGCCGGCGTACTTC. V gene TRBV7-2 combines with J gene TRBJ2-4; 14 nucleotides match TRBD2. Per the germline V gene, CDR1 is SGHTA and CDR2 is FQGNSA. V shed 1 base, J shed 15 bases, and the junction held 8 bases outside the gene matches. This CDR3 spans 15 amino acids.

This chain joins TRBV29-1 and TRBJ2-4, with 7 bases identical to TRBD1. CDR1 is SQVTM and CDR2 is ANQGSEA in the germline V gene. The ends lost 5 bases at V and 4 bases at J; junction bases unmatched: 5. The CDR3 has 13 residues. In DNA form, the CDR3 reads TGCAGCGTTCCCGGGACAGTTAAAAACATTCAGTACTTC. Its translation: CSVPGTVKNIQYF.

The table lists this clone with a count of one. This chain uses TRBV2 with TRBJ2-1; 7 positions match TRBD2. From germline, CDR1 is SNHLY and CDR2 FYNNEI. This CDR3 is built from 15 residues. The junction had 14 bases not matched to a gene; V was cut back by 8 bases and J by 7 bases. CDR3 sequence (DNA): TGTGCCAGCCAACTAGGGGCGGGAGTCGGTAATGAGCAGTTCTTC. Translating gives CASQLGAGVGNEQFF.

As concerns this clone: An end of the junction does not agree with germline; a read error may underlie this. Distinct nucleotide sequences in the sample also encode this CDR3. The V gene is TRBV5-1, the J gene TRBJ1-1; D may be TRBD1 (6 bases). The germline gives CDR1 SGHRS, CDR2 YFSETQ. The CDR3 consists of 13 residues. The CDR3 region has the DNA TGTGCCAGCAGCTTGAAAGGGGGCACTGAAGCTTTCTTT. As protein: CASSLKGGTEAFF. Filled out from reference TRBV5-1 and TRBJ1-1, the complete variable domain reads KAGVTQTPRYLIKTRGQQVTLSCSPISGHRSVSWYQQTPGQGLQFLFEYFSETQRNKGNFPGRFSGRQFSNSRSEMNVSTLELGDSALYLCASSLKGGTEAFFGQGTRLTVV.

On this clone: This sample also contains other DNA sequences that code for the same CDR3. The gene calls are TRBV9 and TRBJ2-6; no reliable D call. CDR1 is SGDLS and CDR2 is YYNGEE in the germline V gene. The CDR3 is 16 residues long. V was clipped by 2 bases and J by 0 bases, with 9 bases between them. CDR3 DNA sequence: TGTGCCAGCAGCGTGGGGTCGGGCTCTGGGGCCAACGTCCTGACTTTC. Translation gives CASSVGSGSGANVLTF.

V gene TRBV29-1 combines with J gene TRBJ2-5; 7 bases fit TRBD1. CDR1 and CDR2 from the germline V gene are SQVTM and ANQGSEA. V gave up 7 bases and J gave up 5 bases; unmatched junction bases: 7. This CDR3 contains 12 residues. The CDR3 sequence is CSGRQGSETQYF. CDR3 coding DNA: TGCAGCGGCCGACAGGGATCGGAGACCCAGTACTTC.

A note on this clone: Other nucleotide sequences from this sample produce the same CDR3. The CDR3 is CASSPSGDEQFF. CDR3 DNA: TGTGCCAGCTCACCATCTGGCGATGAGCAGTTCTTC. This chain uses TRBV18 with TRBJ2-1; D unresolved. There are 12 residues in the CDR3. Trimming stripped 2 bases from V and 8 bases from J, with 7 bases between. Germline-derived CDR1 and CDR2 are KGHSH and LQKENI.

The chain recombines TRBV19 with TRBJ2-2, with D perhaps given as TRBD1 or TRBD2 (5 bases each). From germline, CDR1 is LNHDA and CDR2 SQIVND (reference sequence). The CDR3 consists of 16 residues. V lost 3 bases, J lost 4 bases, and 15 bases lay in between. CDR3 bases: TGTGCCAGTAGTATCGGGGCTGGGCAAGTCACCGGGGAGCTGTTTTTT. Translating gives CASSIGAGQVTGELFF.

This clone was recorded once. The chain uses TRBV7-3 and TRBJ2-3; TRBD2 matches 12 bases. The ends lost 2 bases at V and 10 bases at J; junction bases unmatched: 10. This CDR3 is 16 amino acids long. Germline CDR1 is SGHTA and CDR2 is FQGTGA. Here the CDR3 DNA reads TGTGCCAGCAGCTTAGAAGGGACTAGCGGGTTAAGGTCGCAGTATTTT. Its translation: CASSLEGTSGLRSQYF.

The chain is built from TRBV30 and TRBJ1-2, with a weak D call TRBD1 (6 bases). This CDR3 is built from 11 residues. CDR1 is GTSNPN, CDR2 SVGIG, per germline (reference sequence). The chain's CDR3 is CAVNRVGGYTF. DNA for the CDR3: TGTGCGGTCAACAGGGTAGGTGGCTACACCTTC.

CDR3 DNA: TGCGCCAGCAGCCCCTTTCCGGACACTAACTATGGCTACACCTTC. Amino acid sequence: CASSPFPDTNYGYTF. The rearrangement links TRBV5-1 to TRBJ1-2, with D maybe TRBD1 (5 bases). The germline gives CDR1 SGHRS, CDR2 YFSETQ. This CDR3 region has 15 residues. V was trimmed by 4 bases and J by 0 bases, leaving 13 bases between them.

The chain is built from TRBV6-5 and TRBJ1-5; 9 positions agree with TRBD1. Germline-derived CDR1 and CDR2 are MNHEY and SVGAGI. The junction had 12 bases not matched to a gene; V was cut back by 4 bases and J by 11 bases. This CDR3 has 15 amino acids. The CDR3 DNA sequence: TGTGCCAGCAGTTCCGGGACAGGGATCCTGGGGGCCCAGCATTTT. Amino acids: CASSSGTGILGAQHF.

This chain links TRBV7-8 with TRBJ1-3, with a tentative D call TRBD1 (5 bases). This CDR3 has 20 residues. The germline V gene encodes CDR1 SGHVS and CDR2 FQNEAQ. Trimming stripped 3 bases from V and 0 bases from J, with 24 bases between. The CDR3 sequence: CASSLAFGRGMQSSGNTIYF. The CDR3 coding sequence is TGTGCCAGCAGCTTGGCCTTCGGCCGGGGGATGCAAAGCTCTGGAAACACCATATATTTT.

The rearrangement uses TRBV30 and TRBJ1-5; 7 nucleotides agree with TRBD1. V was pared by 3 bases and J by 7 bases, with 6 bases of the junction left unmatched. The CDR3 extends over 13 amino acids. The germline V gene encodes CDR1 GTSNPN and CDR2 SVGIG (reference sequence). The CDR3 DNA reads TGTGCCTGGAGCCTGGACAGGTACCAGCCCCAGCATTTT. This codes for CAWSLDRYQPQHF.

The chain employs TRBV2 and TRBJ2-1, with TRBD2 matching over 8 bases. The V gene end was trimmed by 10 bases and the J gene end by 8 bases; junction bases not matched to a gene: 13. Germline values: CDR1 SNHLY, CDR2 FYNNEI. The CDR3 consists of 14 residues. The CDR3 loop is CATSPGLVVYEQFF. CDR3 DNA sequence: TGTGCCACGTCCCCGGGACTAGTGGTCTATGAGCAGTTCTTC. Together with reference TRBV2 and TRBJ2-1, the CDR3 gives the full variable domain: EPEVTQTPSHQVTQMGQEVILRCVPISNHLYFYWYRQILGQKVEFLVSFYNNEISEKSEIFDDQFSVERPDGSNFTLKIRSTKLEDSAMYFCATSPGLVVYEQFFGPGTRLTVL.

The chain is built from TRBV28 and TRBJ2-7; TRBD1 matches at 9 bases. This CDR3 is built from 15 residues. With V trimmed by 6 bases and J by 2 bases, 8 bases remained unmatched. The germline V gene encodes CDR1 MDHEN and CDR2 SYDVKM. The CDR3 loop reads CASRLTQGATYEQYF. The CDR3 DNA reads as TGTGCCAGCAGGCTTACACAGGGGGCCACCTACGAGCAGTACTTC.

The J gene is TRBJ2-7, the V gene TRBV25-1; D is unresolved. This CDR3 is 14 amino acids long. V lost 1 base, J lost 0 bases, and 7 bases lay in between. Germline loops: CDR1 MGHDK, CDR2 SYGVNS. The CDR3 protein is CASSELASSYEQYF. The DNA of the CDR3 is TGTGCCAGCAGTGAATTGGCCAGCTCCTACGAGCAGTACTTC.

This clone showed up just once. The rearrangement joins TRBV5-1 to TRBJ1-1; D is perhaps TRBD1 (6 bases). The germline V gene encodes CDR1 SGHRS and CDR2 YFSETQ. V dropped 4 bases and J dropped 3 bases, with 13 bases sitting between them. This CDR3 comprises 14 residues. The CDR3 loop is CASSQGTPYTEAFF. The CDR3 DNA is TGCGCCAGCAGCCAAGGGACACCTTACACTGAAGCTTTCTTT.

In regard to this clone: Other DNA sequences from this sample encode an identical CDR3 as well. V usage is TRBV7-9 and J usage is TRBJ1-5; D not resolved. The CDR3 length is 12 residues. Germline values: CDR1 SEHNR, CDR2 FQNEAQ (reference sequence). V was clipped by 6 bases and J by 6 bases, with 9 bases between them. CDR3 in DNA: TGTGCCAGCAGTCTGGGCGGTCAGCCCCAGCATTTT. Protein sequence: CASSLGGQPQHF. Combining the CDR3 with reference TRBV7-9 and TRBJ1-5 gives the whole variable domain DTGVSQNPRHKITKRGQNVTFRCDPISEHNRLYWYRQTLGQGPEFLTYFQNEAQLEKSRLLSDRFSAERPKGSFSTLEIQRTEQGDSAMYLCASSLGGQPQHFGDGTRLSIL.

The chain uses TRBV5-4 and TRBJ2-2; 11 bases agree with TRBD2. With V trimmed by 4 bases and J by 4 bases, 6 bases remained unmatched. CDR3 length: 16 residues. Germline V gene data show CDR1 as SGHNT and CDR2 as YYREEE (reference sequence). The CDR3 loop is CASSRLAGGSTGELFF. The CDR3 DNA reads TGTGCCAGCAGCCGTCTAGCGGGAGGAAGCACCGGGGAGCTGTTTTTT.

The rearrangement uses TRBV15 and TRBJ2-4; D may be TRBD1 (5 bases). V lost 6 bases and J lost 15, with 27 bases in between. The germline CDR1 and CDR2 sequences are LNHNV and YYDKDF (reference sequence). This CDR3 region has 15 residues. The CDR3 sequence is CATRAQGRAGSFRYF. CDR3 bases: TGTGCCACCAGGGCCCAAGGCAGGGCCGGTTCATTTCGGTACTTC. The variable domain in full, completed from reference TRBV15 and TRBJ2-4, reads DAMVIQNPRYQVTQFGKPVTLSCSQTLNHNVMYWYQQKSSQAPKLLFHYYDKDFNNEADTPDNFQSRRPNTSFCFLDIRSPGLGDTAMYLCATRAQGRAGSFRYFGAGTRLSVL.

Comments on this clone: In the same sample, other DNA sequences code for this CDR3. This chain uses TRBV4-1 with TRBJ2-5; a weak D match, TRBD1 (6 bases). Trimming removed 4 bases from V and 4 bases from J, with 13 bases in between. In germline, CDR1 is MGHRA, CDR2 YSYEKL. CDR3 size: 14 residues. CDR3 loop: CASSRGQSPETQYF. The CDR3 DNA reads TGCGCCAGCAGCCGCGGACAGTCCCCAGAGACCCAGTACTTC.

The V and J genes are TRBV7-3 and TRBJ2-3; no reliable D call. Germline CDR1 SGHTA, CDR2 FQGTGA. This CDR3 contains 15 residues. V gave up 3 bases and J gave up 0 bases, with 10 bases separating them. CDR3 DNA: TGTGCCAGCAGCTTGTGGACCAGTAGCACAGATACGCAGTATTTT. Its translation: CASSLWTSSTDTQYF. The full variable domain, in which reference TRBV7-3 and TRBJ2-3 provide the parts outside the CDR3, is GAGVSQTPSNKVTEKGKYVELRCDPISGHTALYWYRQSLGQGPEFLIYFQGTGAADDSGLPNDRFFAVRPEGSVSTLKIQRTERGDSAVYLCASSLWTSSTDTQYFGPGTRLTVL.

The count of this clone is one. CDR3 in amino acids: CAGSSGGPEQYF. CDR3 bases: TGTGCCGGTTCCAGCGGGGGGCCCGAGCAGTACTTC. The chain uses TRBV11-2 and TRBJ2-7, with 9 bases lining up with TRBD2. The CDR3 is 12 amino acids. J lost 6 bases, V lost 11 bases, and 8 bases had no gene match. Per germline, CDR1 SGHAT and CDR2 FQNNGV.

The chain carries TRBV7-7 and TRBJ2-1; 14 bases are shared with TRBD2. V lost 4 bases and J lost 6; bases outside the gene matches: 5. The V gene's germline CDR1 is SSHAT and CDR2 FNYEAQ (reference sequence). The CDR3 covers 16 residues. The CDR3 nucleotides read TGTGCCAGCAGCTGGACTAGCGGGAGGAATGTCAATGAGCAGTTCTTC. This translates into CASSWTSGRNVNEQFF. Looking up the rest from reference TRBV7-7 and TRBJ2-1 gives the full variable domain: GAGVSQSPRYKVTKRGQDVTLRCDPISSHATLYWYQQALGQGPEFLTYFNYEAQPDKSGLPSDRFSAERPEGSISTLTIQRTEQRDSAMYRCASSWTSGRNVNEQFFGPGTRLTVL.

V is TRBV11-3 and J is TRBJ2-1; D is unresolved. CDR1 is SGHNT and CDR2 is YENEEA in the germline V gene. V dropped 2 bases and J dropped 6 bases, with 14 bases sitting between them. This CDR3 comprises 15 residues. The CDR3 region is CASSLRHESLNEQFF. The CDR3 bases are TGTGCCAGCAGCTTACGACACGAATCCCTCAATGAGCAGTTCTTC. Using reference TRBV11-3 and TRBJ2-1 for the parts outside the CDR3, the full variable domain is EAGVVQSPRYKIIEKKQPVAFWCNPISGHNTLYWYLQNLGQGPELLIRYENEEAVDDSQLPKDRFSAERLKGVDSTLKIQPAELGDSAVYLCASSLRHESLNEQFFGPGTRLTVL.

This clone was observed a single time. The chain joins TRBV28 to TRBJ2-7; 12 bases match TRBD2. With 10 bases clipped from V and 3 bases from J, the junction kept 7 bases outside the gene matches. Germline V CDR1 and CDR2: MDHEN, SYDVKM. This CDR3 region has 14 residues. CDR3 nucleotide sequence: TGTGCCACCGGGACTAGCGGGCGAAGCTACGAGCAGTACTTC. Translated: CATGTSGRSYEQYF.